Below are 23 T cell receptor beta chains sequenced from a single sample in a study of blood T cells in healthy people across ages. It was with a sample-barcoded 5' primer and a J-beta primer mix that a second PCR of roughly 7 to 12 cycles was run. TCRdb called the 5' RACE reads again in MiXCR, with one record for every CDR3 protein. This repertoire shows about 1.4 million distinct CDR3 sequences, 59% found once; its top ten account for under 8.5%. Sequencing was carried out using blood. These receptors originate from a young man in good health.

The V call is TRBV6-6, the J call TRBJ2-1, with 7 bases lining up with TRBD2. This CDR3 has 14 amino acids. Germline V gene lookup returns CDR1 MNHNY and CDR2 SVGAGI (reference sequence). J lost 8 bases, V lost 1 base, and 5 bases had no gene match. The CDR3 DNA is TGTGCCAGCAGTTACTGCGGGAGATTTGATGAGCAGTTCTTC. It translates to CASSYCGRFDEQFF.

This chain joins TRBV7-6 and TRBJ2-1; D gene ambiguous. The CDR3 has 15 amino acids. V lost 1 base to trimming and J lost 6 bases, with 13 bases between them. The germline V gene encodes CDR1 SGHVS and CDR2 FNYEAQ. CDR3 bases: TGTGCCAGCAGCTTAGAAGTTTGGCAAATCAATGAGCAGTTCTTC. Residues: CASSLEVWQINEQFF.

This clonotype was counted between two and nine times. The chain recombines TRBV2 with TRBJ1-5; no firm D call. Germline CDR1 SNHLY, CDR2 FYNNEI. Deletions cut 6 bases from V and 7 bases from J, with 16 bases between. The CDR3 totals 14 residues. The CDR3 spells CASRPGRRIQPQHF. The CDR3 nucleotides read TGTGCCAGCAGGCCCGGACGGCGCATACAGCCCCAGCATTTT. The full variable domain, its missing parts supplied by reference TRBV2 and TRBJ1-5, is EPEVTQTPSHQVTQMGQEVILRCVPISNHLYFYWYRQILGQKVEFLVSFYNNEISEKSEIFDDQFSVERPDGSNFTLKIRSTKLEDSAMYFCASRPGRRIQPQHFGDGTRLSIL.

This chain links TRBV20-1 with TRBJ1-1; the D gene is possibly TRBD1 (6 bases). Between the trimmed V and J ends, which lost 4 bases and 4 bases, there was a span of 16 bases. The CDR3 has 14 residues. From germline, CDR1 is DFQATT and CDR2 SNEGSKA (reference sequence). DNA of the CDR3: TGCAGTGCTAAGGCCTTACAGGGAATCACTGAAGCTTTCTTT. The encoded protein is CSAKALQGITEAFF.

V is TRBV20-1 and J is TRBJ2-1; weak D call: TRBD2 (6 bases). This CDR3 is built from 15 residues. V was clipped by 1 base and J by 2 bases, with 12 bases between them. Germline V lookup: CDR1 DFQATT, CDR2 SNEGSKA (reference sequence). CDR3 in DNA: TGCAGTGCTAGAGTGCGGGGTCTACCCTACAATGAGCAGTTCTTC. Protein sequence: CSARVRGLPYNEQFF.

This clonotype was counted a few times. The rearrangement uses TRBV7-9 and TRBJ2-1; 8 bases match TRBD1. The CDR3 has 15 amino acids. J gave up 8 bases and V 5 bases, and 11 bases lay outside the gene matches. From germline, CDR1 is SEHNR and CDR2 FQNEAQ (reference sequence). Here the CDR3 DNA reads TGTGCCAGCAGCACCGTATCAGGGGGCACGGATGAGCAGTTCTTC. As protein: CASSTVSGGTDEQFF.

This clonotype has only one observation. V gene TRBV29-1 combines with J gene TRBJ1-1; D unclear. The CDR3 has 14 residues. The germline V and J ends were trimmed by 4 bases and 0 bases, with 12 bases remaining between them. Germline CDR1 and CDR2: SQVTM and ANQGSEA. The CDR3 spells CSVAGREMNTEAFF. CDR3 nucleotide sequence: TGCAGCGTTGCCGGGAGGGAGATGAACACTGAAGCTTTCTTT.

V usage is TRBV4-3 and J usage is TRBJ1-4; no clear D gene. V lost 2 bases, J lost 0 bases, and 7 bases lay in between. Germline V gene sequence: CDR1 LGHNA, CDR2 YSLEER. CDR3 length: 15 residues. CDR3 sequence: CASSQRTTTNEKLFF. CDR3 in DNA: TGCGCCAGCAGCCAACGCACAACAACTAATGAAAAACTGTTTTTT.

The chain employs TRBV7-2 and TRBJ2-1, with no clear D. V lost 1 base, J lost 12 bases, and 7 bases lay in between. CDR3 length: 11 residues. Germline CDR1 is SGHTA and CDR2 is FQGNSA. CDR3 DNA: TGTGCCAGCAGCTTAGGGACCGGGCAGTTCTTC. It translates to CASSLGTGQFF.

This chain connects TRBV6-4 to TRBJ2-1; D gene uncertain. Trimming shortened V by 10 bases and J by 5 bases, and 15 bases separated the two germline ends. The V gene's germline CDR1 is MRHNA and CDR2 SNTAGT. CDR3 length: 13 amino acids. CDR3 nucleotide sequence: TGTGCCACACTTGCGCCGGCTCACAATGAGCAGTTCTTC. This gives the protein CATLAPAHNEQFF.

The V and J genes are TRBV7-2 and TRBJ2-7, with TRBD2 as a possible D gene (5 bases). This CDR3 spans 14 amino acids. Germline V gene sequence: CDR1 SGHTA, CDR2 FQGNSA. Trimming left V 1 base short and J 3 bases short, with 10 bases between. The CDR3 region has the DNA TGTGCCAGCAGCTTAGGAGGGTGGTTCTACGAGCAGTACTTC. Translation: CASSLGGWFYEQYF.

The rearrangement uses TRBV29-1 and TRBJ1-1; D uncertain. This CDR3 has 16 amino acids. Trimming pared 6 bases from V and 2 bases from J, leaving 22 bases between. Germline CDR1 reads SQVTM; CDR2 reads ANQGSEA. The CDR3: CSVDDSPDRGNTEAFF. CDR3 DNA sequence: TGCAGCGTCGACGACTCCCCGGACCGTGGAAACACTGAAGCTTTCTTT.

This CDR3 is CASSLGQGRSPLHF. For the CDR3, the DNA is TGCGCCAGCAGCTTGGGACAGGGAAGGTCACCCCTCCACTTT. The chain is built from TRBV5-1 and TRBJ1-6; 7 nucleotides match TRBD1. Germline V CDR1 and CDR2: SGHRS, YFSETQ. The CDR3 loop spans 14 amino acids. V shed 0 bases, J shed 10 bases, and the junction held 4 bases outside the gene matches.

For the CDR3, the DNA is TGTGCCAGCAGTCGGACTAGCGGGAGTAAAAATGAGCAGTTCTTC. Amino acid sequence: CASSRTSGSKNEQFF. The rearrangement joins TRBV6-6 to TRBJ2-1; 13 nucleotides match TRBD2. Germline CDR1 is MNHNY and CDR2 is SVGAGI (reference sequence). CDR3 size: 15 residues. The junction had 5 bases not matched to a gene; V was cut back by 5 bases and J by 7 bases.

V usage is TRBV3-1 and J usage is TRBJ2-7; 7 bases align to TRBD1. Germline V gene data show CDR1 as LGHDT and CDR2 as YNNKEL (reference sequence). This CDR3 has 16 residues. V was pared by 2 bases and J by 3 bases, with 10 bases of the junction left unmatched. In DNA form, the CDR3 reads TGTGCCAGCAGCCAATCCGGGACAGACCCTAACTACGAGCAGTACTTC. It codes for CASSQSGTDPNYEQYF.

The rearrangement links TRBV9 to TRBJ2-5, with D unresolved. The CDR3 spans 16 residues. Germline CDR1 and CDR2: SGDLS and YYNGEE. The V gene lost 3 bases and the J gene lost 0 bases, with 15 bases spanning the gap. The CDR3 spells CASSDALDGYQETQYF. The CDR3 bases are TGTGCCAGCAGCGATGCCCTGGACGGTTACCAAGAGACCCAGTACTTC.

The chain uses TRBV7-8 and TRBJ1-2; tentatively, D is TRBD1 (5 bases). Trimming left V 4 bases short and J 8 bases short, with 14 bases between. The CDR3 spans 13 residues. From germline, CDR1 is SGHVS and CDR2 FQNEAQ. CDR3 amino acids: CASSWGQGGGYTF. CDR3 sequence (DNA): TGTGCCAGCAGCTGGGGCCAGGGAGGCGGCTACACCTTC.

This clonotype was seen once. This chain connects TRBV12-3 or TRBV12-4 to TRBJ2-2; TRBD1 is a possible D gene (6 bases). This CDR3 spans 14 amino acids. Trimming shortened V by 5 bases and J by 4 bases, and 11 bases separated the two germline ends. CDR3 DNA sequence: TGTGCCAGCAGTCCACAGGGTACCACCGGGGAGCTGTTTTTT. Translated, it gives CASSPQGTTGELFF.

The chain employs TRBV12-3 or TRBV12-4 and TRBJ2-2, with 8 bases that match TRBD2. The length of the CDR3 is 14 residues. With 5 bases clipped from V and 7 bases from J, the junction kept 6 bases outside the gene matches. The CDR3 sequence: CASSRGLGVGELFF. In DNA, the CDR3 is TGTGCCAGCAGTCGGGGACTAGGAGTCGGGGAGCTGTTTTTT.

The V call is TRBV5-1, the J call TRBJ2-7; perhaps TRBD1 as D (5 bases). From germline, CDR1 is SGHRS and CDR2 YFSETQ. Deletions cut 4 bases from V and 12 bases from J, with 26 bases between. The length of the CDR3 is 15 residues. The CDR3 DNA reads TGCGCCAGCAGCCCTGACAGTTTCAAAGTCCCTCCCTCGTACTTC. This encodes CASSPDSFKVPPSYF.

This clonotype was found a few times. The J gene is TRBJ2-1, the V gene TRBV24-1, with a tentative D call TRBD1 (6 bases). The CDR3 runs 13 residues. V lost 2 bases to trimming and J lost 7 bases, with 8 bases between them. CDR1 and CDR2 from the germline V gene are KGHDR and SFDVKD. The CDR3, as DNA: TGTGCCACCAGTGATTATACAGGGAATGAGCAGTTCTTC. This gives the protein CATSDYTGNEQFF.

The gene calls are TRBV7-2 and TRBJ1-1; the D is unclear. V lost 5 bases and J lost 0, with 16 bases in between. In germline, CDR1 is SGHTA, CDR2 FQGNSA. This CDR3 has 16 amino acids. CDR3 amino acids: CASSPPGFGLNTEAFF. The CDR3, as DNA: TGTGCCAGCAGCCCACCGGGCTTCGGGCTGAACACTGAAGCTTTCTTT.

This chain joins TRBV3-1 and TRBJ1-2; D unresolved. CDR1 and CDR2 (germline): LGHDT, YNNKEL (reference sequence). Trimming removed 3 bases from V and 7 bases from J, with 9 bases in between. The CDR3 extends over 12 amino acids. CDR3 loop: CASSHGRVGYTF. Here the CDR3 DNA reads TGTGCCAGCAGCCACGGGCGAGTTGGCTACACCTTC.